The entry below gives a single T cell receptor (beta chain) sequence along with its context. The data belong to a study of Ad26.COV2.S vaccination and SARS-CoV-2 variants. Described treatment: around 19 received Ad26.COV2.S at low or high dose, single or two shots; 5 received placebo; per-sample allocation not given. Sampling happened 63 days after the first vaccine or placebo injection. Germline V gene data show CDR1 as SNHLY and CDR2 as FYNNEI. This CDR3 is built from 15 residues. The ends were cut back, 5 bases at V and 0 bases at J, with 10 bases in the middle. TCRdb keeps only in-frame clones here, not all; method: immunoSEQ multiplex PCR. The table includes hundreds of thousands of clones, 80% to 90% detected once.

The sequence was collected from a person between 18 and 65 years old who received the Ad26.COV2.S COVID-19 vaccine or a placebo. The sequences come from peripheral blood, collected in a trial of Ad26.COV2.S vaccine versus placebo. The V call is TRBV2, the J call TRBJ2-2, with D unclear. CDR3 bases: TGTGCCAGCAGTCGAGAACAGACGAACACCGGGGAGCTGTTTTTT. Its protein is CASSREQTNTGELFF.